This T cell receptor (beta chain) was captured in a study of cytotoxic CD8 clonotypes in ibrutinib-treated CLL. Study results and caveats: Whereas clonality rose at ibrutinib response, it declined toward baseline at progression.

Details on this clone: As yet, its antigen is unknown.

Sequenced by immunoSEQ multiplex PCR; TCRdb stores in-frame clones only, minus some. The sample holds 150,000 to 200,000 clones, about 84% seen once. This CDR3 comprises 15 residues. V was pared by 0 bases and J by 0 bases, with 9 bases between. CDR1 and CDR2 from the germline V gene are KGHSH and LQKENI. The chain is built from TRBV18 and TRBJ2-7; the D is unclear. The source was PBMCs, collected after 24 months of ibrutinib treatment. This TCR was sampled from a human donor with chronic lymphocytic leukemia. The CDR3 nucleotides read TGTGCCAGCTCACCACCCCACGGTAGCTCCTACGAGCAGTACTTC. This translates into CASSPPHGSSYEQYF.